Each of the 3 T cell receptor beta chains below was sequenced from the same sample in a study of OX40 agonist ivuxolimab in advanced cancers. Libraries were prepared by immunoSEQ multiplex PCR; TCRdb keeps only in-frame clonotypes and omits some of them. The table shows around 80,000 clones, with approximately 84% occurring only once. The starting material was CD4+ or CD8+ T cells sorted from blood, obtained in a trial of the OX40 agonist ivuxolimab. These receptor sequences come from an adult with an advanced solid tumor such as melanoma, head and neck, liver or kidney cancer.

V gene TRBV5-6 combines with J gene TRBJ2-7; D remains unclear. The germline CDR1 and CDR2 sequences are SGHDT and YYEEEE. V gave up 1 base and J gave up 3 bases, with 8 bases separating them. The CDR3 is made up of 13 amino acids. In nucleotides, the CDR3 is TGTGCCAGCAGCTTGAGAAGGGACTACGAGCAGTACGTC. Its translation: CASSLRRDYEQYV.

The V call is TRBV2, the J call TRBJ1-2; D may be TRBD1 (6 bases). The CDR3 spans 15 residues. Germline CDR1 SNHLY, CDR2 FYNNEI. Trimming shortened V by 3 bases and J by 4 bases, and 15 bases separated the two germline ends. Here the CDR3 DNA reads TGTGCCAGCAGTGAGGGGGGGGACACCTCCTATGGCTACACCTTC. Protein product: CASSEGGDTSYGYTF.

The chain uses TRBV10-2 and TRBJ1-1; D gene ambiguous. Trimming shortened V by 8 bases and J by 4 bases, and 11 bases separated the two germline ends. This CDR3 has 12 amino acids. Per germline, CDR1 WSHSY and CDR2 SAAADI. CDR3 region: CASGRMPTEAFF. CDR3 coding DNA: TGCGCCAGCGGTCGCATGCCCACTGAAGCTTTCTTT.